The 22 T cell receptor beta chains presented below share a single source sample, sequenced in a study of cytomegalovirus exposure and HLA in healthy donors. Use of 60 Vbeta and 13 Jbeta primers characterized the PCR. This table comes from immunoSEQ multiplex PCR, and its TCRdb copy is limited to in-frame clones, with some not included. The repertoire holds 200,000 to 250,000 clones, with 65% to 85% as singletons. Specimen: PBMCs. All receptors come from a boy younger than 10 in good health and CMV-seronegative.

The chain employs TRBV25-1 and TRBJ2-1, with 9 bases matching TRBD1. Trimming removed 5 bases from V and 12 bases from J; junction bases left unmatched: 8. Germline V gene data show CDR1 as MGHDK and CDR2 as SYGVNS. The length of the CDR3 is 13 residues. As DNA, the CDR3 is TGTGCCAGCAGTAATACCCTGGACAGGGGGCAGTTCTTC. Its protein is CASSNTLDRGQFF.

J is TRBJ2-5 and V is TRBV15; 9 bases are shared with TRBD2. CDR3 length: 16 residues. The germline gives CDR1 LNHNV, CDR2 YYDKDF (reference sequence). The trim removed 0 bases at V and 1 base at J, leaving 3 bases unmatched. CDR3 sequence reads: CATSREGLASQETQYF. The CDR3 nucleotides read TGTGCCACCAGCAGAGAGGGACTAGCCTCCCAAGAGACCCAGTACTTC.

The J gene is TRBJ2-2, the V gene TRBV28, with a weak D call TRBD2 (5 bases). CDR1 and CDR2 (germline): MDHEN, SYDVKM. The CDR3 runs to 16 residues. V was pared by 2 bases and J by 6 bases, with 16 bases between. CDR3 region: CASSLMSSPGAGELFF. In DNA, the CDR3 is TGTGCCAGCAGTTTAATGTCGTCCCCCGGGGCCGGGGAGCTGTTTTTT.

This chain links TRBV27 with TRBJ1-2; 9 nucleotides line up with TRBD1. Germline V gene lookup returns CDR1 MNHEY and CDR2 SMNVEV (reference sequence). This CDR3 region has 16 residues. Trimming cost V 1 base and J 5 bases; bases outside gene matches: 8. The CDR3 DNA reads TGTGCCAGCAGTTTATACGGACAGGGGTCTAGGTATGGCTACACCTTC. Translating it yields CASSLYGQGSRYGYTF.

The CDR3 bases are TGCGCCAGCAGCCAAGATGTGAGGGGGAGCTCTGGGGCCAACGTCCTGACTTTC. This codes for CASSQDVRGSSGANVLTF. The rearrangement links TRBV4-1 to TRBJ2-6; the D gene is possibly TRBD1 (6 bases). V lost 0 bases, J lost 0 bases, and 12 bases lay in between. Germline V lookup: CDR1 MGHRA, CDR2 YSYEKL. The CDR3 extends over 18 amino acids.

V gene TRBV5-1 combines with J gene TRBJ1-1; 8 nucleotides line up with TRBD1. Unmatched junction bases numbered 5, after V lost 0 bases and J lost 7 bases. The CDR3 loop spans 14 amino acids. Looked up from germline, CDR1 is SGHRS and CDR2 is YFSETQ. In nucleotides, the CDR3 is TGCGCCAGCAGCTTGGCAGGGGGCGCAGGTGAAGCTTTCTTT. It codes for CASSLAGGAGEAFF. The full variable domain, with the rest looked up from reference TRBV5-1 and TRBJ1-1, is KAGVTQTPRYLIKTRGQQVTLSCSPISGHRSVSWYQQTPGQGLQFLFEYFSETQRNKGNFPGRFSGRQFSNSRSEMNVSTLELGDSALYLCASSLAGGAGEAFFGQGTRLTVV.

The rearrangement uses TRBV13 and TRBJ1-1; no clear D. CDR1 is PRHDT, CDR2 FYEKMQ, per germline (reference sequence). The CDR3 spans 13 residues. The V end was cut by 0 bases, the J end by 2 bases, with 4 bases between. CDR3 amino acids: CASSLGQNTEAFF. The DNA of the CDR3 is TGTGCCAGCAGCTTAGGTCAAAACACTGAAGCTTTCTTT.

This clone was observed once. The chain is built from TRBV20-1 and TRBJ1-2; TRBD1 matches 7 bases. CDR1 is DFQATT, CDR2 SNEGSKA, per germline (reference sequence). The CDR3 is 11 amino acids. V lost 6 bases and J lost 8; bases outside the gene matches: 6. Written as DNA, the CDR3 is TGCAGTGCCAGGGGGTACGGGGGCTACACCTTC. Amino acid sequence: CSARGYGGYTF.

The gene calls are TRBV6-1 and TRBJ1-4, with 9 nucleotides matching TRBD1. After removal of 0 bases from V and 7 bases from J, the junction contained 6 bases not matched to a gene. CDR1 and CDR2 from the germline V gene are MNHNS and SASEGT. The CDR3 is 16 amino acids. CDR3: CASSEALTGGGEKLFF. CDR3 nucleotide sequence: TGTGCCAGCAGTGAAGCTCTGACAGGGGGTGGTGAAAAACTGTTTTTT.

The gene calls are TRBV19 and TRBJ1-1; 7 nucleotides agree with TRBD1. The length of the CDR3 is 13 residues. With 5 bases clipped from V and 7 bases from J, the junction kept 7 bases outside the gene matches. Germline CDR1 reads LNHDA; CDR2 reads SQIVND (reference sequence). CDR3 sequence: CASSLGTAIEAFF. CDR3 DNA sequence: TGTGCCAGTAGTCTAGGGACAGCCATTGAAGCTTTCTTT.

The chain combines TRBV7-2 with TRBJ1-2, with 9 bases identical to TRBD1. This CDR3 spans 18 amino acids. Germline values: CDR1 SGHTA, CDR2 FQGNSA. V dropped 3 bases and J dropped 3; count of bases not matched to a gene: 14. This chain's CDR3 is CASSLDGTGTPRHYGYTF. The CDR3 coding sequence is TGTGCCAGCAGCTTGGATGGGACAGGGACCCCACGACACTATGGCTACACCTTC.

The rearrangement links TRBV5-6 to TRBJ2-6; D is possibly TRBD1 (5 bases). The V gene's germline CDR1 is SGHDT and CDR2 YYEEEE. V lost 4 bases, J lost 3 bases, and 11 bases lay in between. This CDR3 is 15 amino acids long. The CDR3 protein is CASSPLGLGANVLTF. The CDR3 nucleotides read TGTGCCAGCAGCCCGTTGGGGCTTGGGGCCAACGTCCTGACTTTC.

The chain employs TRBV19 and TRBJ1-5; no clear D. Trimming took off 6 bases at V and 2 bases at J, with 11 bases between the two ends. CDR3 length: 14 residues. The germline gives CDR1 LNHDA, CDR2 SQIVND (reference sequence). CDR3: CASRKEAGNQPQHF. The CDR3, as DNA: TGTGCCAGTAGAAAGGAAGCGGGCAATCAGCCCCAGCATTTT.

This clone turned up a few times. The rearrangement joins TRBV6-1 to TRBJ1-1; D is unclear. The CDR3 extends over 12 amino acids. Looked up from germline, CDR1 is MNHNS and CDR2 is SASEGT. V gave up 6 bases and J gave up 11 bases, with 16 bases separating them. The CDR3 loop is CASRATMREAFF. CDR3 coding DNA: TGTGCCAGCAGGGCGACTATGAGGGAGGCTTTCTTT.

The V call is TRBV11-2, the J call TRBJ2-2; D is undetermined. The CDR3 length is 13 residues. Germline V gene lookup returns CDR1 SGHAT and CDR2 FQNNGV. Trimming pared 3 bases from V and 3 bases from J, leaving 5 bases between. The CDR3 DNA reads TGTGCCAGCAGCTTTAGCTACACCGGGGAGCTGTTTTTT. It codes for CASSFSYTGELFF.

This chain uses TRBV5-1 with TRBJ2-1; possibly TRBD2 for D (7 bases). Per germline, CDR1 SGHRS and CDR2 YFSETQ. This CDR3 comprises 15 residues. The V end was cut by 4 bases, the J end by 5 bases, with 16 bases between. The CDR3 sequence is CASSPLAGANNEQFF. The CDR3, as DNA: TGCGCCAGCAGCCCCCTGGCGGGGGCGAACAATGAGCAGTTCTTC.

The CDR3 loop reads CASEGGWGYTF. Here the CDR3 DNA reads TGTGCCAGCGAAGGAGGTTGGGGCTACACCTTC. The chain recombines TRBV6-6 with TRBJ1-2; no reliable D call. The CDR3 extends over 11 amino acids. V was cut by 8 bases and J by 8 bases, with 12 bases left in between. Germline CDR1 is MNHNY and CDR2 is SVGAGI (reference sequence).

The genes are TRBV6-6 and TRBJ2-5; 12 nucleotides align to TRBD2. The CDR3 runs to 15 residues. Germline CDR1 MNHNY, CDR2 SVGAGI (reference sequence). Unmatched junction bases numbered 2, after V lost 1 base and J lost 5 bases. The CDR3 loop reads CASSYFLAGGETQYF. In nucleotides, the CDR3 is TGTGCCAGCAGTTACTTTCTAGCGGGAGGGGAGACCCAGTACTTC.

V is TRBV5-1 and J is TRBJ2-7; D is undetermined. The V end lost 0 bases, the J end lost 2 bases, and 3 bases lay between the germline ends. The CDR3 is made up of 12 amino acids. The germline V gene encodes CDR1 SGHRS and CDR2 YFSETQ. As DNA, the CDR3 is TGCGCCAGCAGCTTGGGCGCCTACGAGCAGTACTTC. Encoded protein: CASSLGAYEQYF.

This clone has more than one count but fewer than ten. The rearrangement uses TRBV30 and TRBJ1-1, with D possibly matching TRBD1 (5 bases). Germline loops: CDR1 GTSNPN, CDR2 SVGIG (reference sequence). The V end lost 3 bases, the J end lost 3 bases, and 20 bases lay between the germline ends. This CDR3 has 16 amino acids. The CDR3 DNA reads as TGTGCCTGGAGGGATGGGGCAGGTTGGGGGGACACTGAAGCTTTCTTT. It yields the protein CAWRDGAGWGDTEAFF.

This clone was observed a handful of times. The chain joins TRBV6-6 to TRBJ1-5; D is undetermined. Trimming took off 6 bases at V and 5 bases at J, with 5 bases between the two ends. CDR1 is MNHNY, CDR2 SVGAGI, per germline (reference sequence). The CDR3 sequence is 11 residues long. The CDR3 sequence: CASSRDQPQHF. CDR3 DNA sequence: TGTGCCAGCAGCCGGGATCAGCCCCAGCATTTT.

The chain has TRBV5-8 and TRBJ2-1, with 10 bases that match TRBD2. The germline V gene has CDR1 SGHTS and CDR2 YDEGEE. CDR3 size: 20 residues. V dropped 4 bases and J dropped 4; count of bases not matched to a gene: 20. Here the CDR3 reads CASSKWTGTSARSQYNEQFF. Written as DNA, the CDR3 is TGTGCCAGCAGCAAATGGACCGGGACTAGCGCCCGATCCCAATACAATGAGCAGTTCTTC. The full variable domain, rest sourced from reference TRBV5-8 and TRBJ2-1, is EAGVTQSPTHLIKTRGQQATLRCSPISGHTSVYWYQQALGLGLQFLLWYDEGEERNRGNFPPRFSGRQFPNYSSELNVNALELEDSALYLCASSKWTGTSARSQYNEQFFGPGTRLTVL.